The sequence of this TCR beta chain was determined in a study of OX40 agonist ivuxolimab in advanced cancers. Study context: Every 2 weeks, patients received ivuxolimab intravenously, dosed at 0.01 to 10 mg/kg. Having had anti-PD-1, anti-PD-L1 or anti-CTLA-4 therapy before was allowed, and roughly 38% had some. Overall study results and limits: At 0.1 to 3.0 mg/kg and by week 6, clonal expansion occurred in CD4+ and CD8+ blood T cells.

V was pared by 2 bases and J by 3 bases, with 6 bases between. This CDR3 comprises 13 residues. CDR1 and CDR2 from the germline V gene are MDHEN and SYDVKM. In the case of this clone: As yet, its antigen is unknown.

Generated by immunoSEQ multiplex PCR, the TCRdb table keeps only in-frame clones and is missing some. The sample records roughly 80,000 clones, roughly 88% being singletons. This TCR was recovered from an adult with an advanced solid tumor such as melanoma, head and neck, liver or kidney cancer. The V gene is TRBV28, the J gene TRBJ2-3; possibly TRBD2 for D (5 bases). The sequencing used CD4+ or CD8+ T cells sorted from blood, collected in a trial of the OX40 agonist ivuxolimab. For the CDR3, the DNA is TGTGCCAGCAGTTTAGGAGGTACAGATACGCAGTATTTT. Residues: CASSLGGTDTQYF.